This is a list of T cell receptor beta chains from one sample in a study of blood T cell repertoires in COVID-19. Repertoires were generated with immunoSEQ multiplex PCR, while TCRdb's copy carries only in-frame clones and drops some. The sample consists of about 300,000 clones, approximately 88% of them appearing once. Sequences were obtained from peripheral blood. These receptors were obtained from a woman aged 25-40 years who had recovered from COVID-19. Both conserved end residues are part of each CDR3. Each record gives: J gene, clone size, D gene, V gene, CDR3 protein, CDR3 DNA. A D gene is named only where the DNA matches it firmly. The size field is filled for only some rows; it gives once, few, many or a size class.

J gene: TRBJ1-1; clone size: .; D gene: .; V gene: TRBV28; CDR3 protein: CASSLNSGGGDTEAFF; CDR3 DNA: TGTGCCAGCAGTTTAAATTCGGGGGGCGGCGACACTGAAGCTTTCTTT
J gene: TRBJ1-1; clone size: .; D gene: TRBD1; V gene: TRBV19; CDR3 protein: CASSPRQGAGTEAFF; CDR3 DNA: TGTGCCAGTAGTCCCCGACAGGGGGCGGGAACTGAAGCTTTCTTT
J gene: TRBJ2-5; clone size: .; D gene: .; V gene: TRBV7-2; CDR3 protein: CASSGPTRETQYF; CDR3 DNA: TGTGCCAGCAGCGGTCCGACAAGGGAGACCCAGTACTTC
J gene: TRBJ2-4; clone size: .; D gene: .; V gene: TRBV5-4; CDR3 protein: CASSSGAKNIQYF; CDR3 DNA: TGTGCCAGCAGCTCGGGGGCCAAAAACATTCAGTACTTC
J gene: TRBJ1-3; clone size: .; D gene: TRBD1; V gene: TRBV28; CDR3 protein: CASSSPRGHGNTIYF; CDR3 DNA: TGTGCCAGCAGTTCCCCGAGGGGGCACGGAAACACCATATATTTT
J gene: TRBJ1-4; clone size: .; D gene: .; V gene: TRBV7-2; CDR3 protein: CASSLGGEKLFF; CDR3 DNA: TGTGCCAGCAGCTTGGGGGGTGAAAAACTGTTTTTT
J gene: TRBJ1-6; clone size: .; D gene: TRBD1; V gene: TRBV28; CDR3 protein: CASSLPTGHSSPLHF; CDR3 DNA: TGTGCCAGCAGTCTCCCGACAGGGCATTCATCACCCCTCCACTTT
J gene: TRBJ2-3; clone size: .; D gene: TRBD2; V gene: TRBV28; CDR3 protein: CASSPSAGGTDTQYF; CDR3 DNA: TGTGCCAGCAGTCCCTCAGCGGGGGGCACAGATACGCAGTATTTT
J gene: TRBJ1-5; clone size: once; D gene: .; V gene: TRBV29-1; CDR3 protein: CSVGASLNQPQHF; CDR3 DNA: TGCAGCGTTGGGGCGTCCTTGAATCAGCCCCAGCATTTT
J gene: TRBJ1-4; clone size: .; D gene: .; V gene: TRBV9; CDR3 protein: CASRRGTNEKLFF; CDR3 DNA: TGTGCCAGCAGGAGGGGGACTAATGAAAAACTGTTTTTT
J gene: TRBJ1-2; clone size: .; D gene: .; V gene: TRBV15; CDR3 protein: CATSRDLGAVYGYTF; CDR3 DNA: TGTGCCACCAGCAGAGATTTGGGGGCCGTCTATGGCTACACCTTC
J gene: TRBJ1-2; clone size: .; D gene: .; V gene: TRBV30; CDR3 protein: CAWSLQANYGYTF; CDR3 DNA: TGTGCCTGGAGTCTACAGGCTAACTATGGCTACACCTTC
J gene: TRBJ2-1; clone size: .; D gene: TRBD2; V gene: TRBV19; CDR3 protein: CASSIGRAGAYNEQFF; CDR3 DNA: TGTGCCAGTAGTATAGGCCGAGCGGGGGCCTACAATGAGCAGTTCTTC
J gene: TRBJ2-3; clone size: .; D gene: TRBD2; V gene: TRBV11-3; CDR3 protein: CASSSGTITDTQYF; CDR3 DNA: TGTGCCAGCAGCTCGGGGACTATCACAGATACGCAGTATTTT
J gene: TRBJ1-3; clone size: once; D gene: .; V gene: TRBV5-1; CDR3 protein: CASSLDRPSSGNTIYF; CDR3 DNA: TGCGCCAGCAGCTTGGACAGGCCCAGCTCTGGAAACACCATATATTTT
J gene: TRBJ2-3; clone size: .; D gene: .; V gene: TRBV9; CDR3 protein: CASSVLSTDTQYF; CDR3 DNA: TGTGCCAGCAGCGTCCTTAGCACAGATACGCAGTATTTT
J gene: TRBJ2-4; clone size: .; D gene: .; V gene: TRBV6-5; CDR3 protein: CASSNPTGNDIQYF; CDR3 DNA: TGTGCCAGCAGCAACCCCACAGGGAATGACATTCAGTACTTC
J gene: TRBJ1-4; clone size: once; D gene: .; V gene: TRBV27; CDR3 protein: CASSLRGTNEKLFF; CDR3 DNA: TGTGCCAGCAGTTTAAGGGGGACTAATGAAAAACTGTTTTTT
J gene: TRBJ2-7; clone size: once; D gene: TRBD1; V gene: TRBV18; CDR3 protein: CASSLQGYEQYF; CDR3 DNA: TGTGCCAGCTCGCTACAGGGGTACGAGCAGTACTTC
J gene: TRBJ1-1; clone size: .; D gene: .; V gene: TRBV10-3; CDR3 protein: CAISEERETEAFF; CDR3 DNA: TGTGCCATCAGTGAGGAGAGGGAAACTGAAGCTTTCTTT
J gene: TRBJ1-2; clone size: once; D gene: .; V gene: TRBV6-2/TRBV6-3; CDR3 protein: CASSYGGPRRDGYTF; CDR3 DNA: TGTGCCAGCAGTTACGGGGGCCCGCGCCGGGATGGCTACACCTTC
J gene: TRBJ1-2; clone size: few; D gene: TRBD1; V gene: TRBV11-2; CDR3 protein: CASSPGQGAGGYTF; CDR3 DNA: TGTGCCAGCAGCCCGGGACAGGGGGCAGGAGGCTACACCTTC
J gene: TRBJ2-2; clone size: .; D gene: TRBD1; V gene: TRBV19; CDR3 protein: CATMDRAGRELFF; CDR3 DNA: TGTGCCACCATGGACAGGGCGGGTCGGGAGCTGTTTTTT
J gene: TRBJ2-7; clone size: .; D gene: .; V gene: TRBV15; CDR3 protein: CATSRDRGSYEQYF; CDR3 DNA: TGTGCCACCAGCAGAGATCGGGGTAGTTACGAGCAGTACTTC
J gene: TRBJ1-1; clone size: once; D gene: TRBD1; V gene: TRBV5-6; CDR3 protein: CASSWGTDSPGFF; CDR3 DNA: TGTGCCAGCAGTTGGGGGACAGACTCCCCGGGCTTCTTT
J gene: TRBJ1-3; clone size: .; D gene: .; V gene: TRBV20-1; CDR3 protein: CSASLTEFGNTIYF; CDR3 DNA: TGCAGTGCTAGTCTCACAGAATTTGGAAACACCATATATTTT
J gene: TRBJ1-2; clone size: few; D gene: .; V gene: TRBV14; CDR3 protein: CASSQGIGSGIRNYGYTF; CDR3 DNA: TGTGCCAGCAGCCAAGGGATCGGGTCAGGGATAAGGAACTATGGCTACACCTTC
J gene: TRBJ2-3; clone size: .; D gene: .; V gene: TRBV5-1; CDR3 protein: CASTPLGGSGDTQYF; CDR3 DNA: TGCGCCAGCACCCCTCTTGGGGGGTCGGGAGATACGCAGTATTTT
J gene: TRBJ2-1; clone size: .; D gene: TRBD1; V gene: TRBV9; CDR3 protein: CASSVGQSNEQFF; CDR3 DNA: TGTGCCAGCAGCGTGGGACAGTCCAATGAGCAGTTCTTC
J gene: TRBJ1-6; clone size: .; D gene: .; V gene: TRBV30; CDR3 protein: CAWSVRGVNNSPLHF; CDR3 DNA: TGTGCCTGGAGTGTACGAGGAGTCAATAATTCACCCCTCCACTTT
J gene: TRBJ2-3; clone size: .; D gene: TRBD1; V gene: TRBV6-5; CDR3 protein: CASRGQGWGTDTQYF; CDR3 DNA: TGTGCCAGCAGGGGACAGGGCTGGGGCACAGATACGCAGTATTTT
J gene: TRBJ1-5; clone size: .; D gene: TRBD1; V gene: TRBV2; CDR3 protein: CASGLGDRGHWGNQPQHF; CDR3 DNA: TGTGCCAGCGGACTTGGGGACAGGGGGCATTGGGGCAATCAGCCCCAGCATTTT
J gene: TRBJ1-5; clone size: .; D gene: .; V gene: TRBV20-1; CDR3 protein: CSAAGQPQHF; CDR3 DNA: TGCAGTGCTGCGGGTCAGCCCCAGCATTTT
J gene: TRBJ1-5; clone size: .; D gene: .; V gene: TRBV7-2; CDR3 protein: CASSSQQDGNQPQHF; CDR3 DNA: TGTGCCAGCAGCTCCCAGCAGGATGGCAATCAGCCCCAGCATTTT